One and the same sample provided the 31 T cell receptor beta chains below, sequenced in a study of CD8 T cells in ankylosing spondylitis. Broader study findings: One TCR beta motif, made up of roughly eight highly homologous variants, appeared characteristic of ankylosing spondylitis blood.

These receptors' targets are unknown. TCRdb used MiXCR to reprocess the 5' RACE reads, holding one entry per CDR3 protein. The sample includes some 800,000 distinct CDR3 sequences, 10% to 15% seen only once; the top ten take less than 0.65%. The specimen sequenced was blood, either unsorted or a sorted T cell fraction (not recorded which). Source of these receptors: a male donor with ankylosing spondylitis.

The chain links TRBV12-3 or TRBV12-4 to TRBJ2-3; tentatively, D is TRBD2 (5 bases). V was cut by 6 bases and J by 7 bases, with 14 bases left in between. The CDR3 is 13 residues long. The CDR3 region is CASSLWSGNTQYF. The CDR3 DNA sequence: TGTGCCAGCAGCCTTTGGTCGGGGAATACGCAGTATTTT.

The CDR3 loop reads CSARIQNTGELFF. The CDR3 bases are TGCAGTGCTAGAATACAGAACACCGGGGAGCTGTTTTTT. The V gene is TRBV20-1, the J gene TRBJ2-2, with D unresolved. V shed 2 bases and J shed 1 base, with 5 bases lying between them. The CDR3 is made up of 13 amino acids. Germline CDR1 reads DFQATT; CDR2 reads SNEGSKA (reference sequence).

In this sample, this clonotype turned up a few times. J is TRBJ1-2 and V is TRBV20-1; 12 positions match TRBD1. The J segment lost 5 bases and the V segment lost 2 bases, leaving 9 bases of the junction unmatched. Germline values: CDR1 DFQATT, CDR2 SNEGSKA (reference sequence). The CDR3 consists of 16 residues. In nucleotides, the CDR3 is TGCAGTGCTAGATCCGGGACAGGGGGCGCAGTATATGGCTACACCTTC. It translates to CSARSGTGGAVYGYTF.

This chain connects TRBV6-1 to TRBJ2-5, with 9 bases lining up with TRBD1. V lost 7 bases to trimming and J lost 3 bases; unmatched junction nucleotides: 6. Germline V gives CDR1 MNHNS, CDR2 SASEGT. CDR3 length: 14 amino acids. CDR3 nucleotides: TGTGCCAGCATGACGACAGGGGGGGAAGAGACCCAGTACTTC. Translated: CASMTTGGEETQYF.

The V call is TRBV28, the J call TRBJ1-2, with D hard to call. The CDR3 is 15 amino acids. Trimming stripped 8 bases from V and 0 bases from J, with 16 bases between. Per the germline V gene, CDR1 is MDHEN and CDR2 is SYDVKM. The CDR3 region is CASGTGAAPNYGYTF. The CDR3 DNA reads as TGTGCCAGCGGAACTGGCGCAGCCCCTAACTATGGCTACACCTTC.

J is TRBJ1-5 and V is TRBV27; a weak D match, TRBD1 (5 bases). Germline CDR1 is MNHEY and CDR2 is SMNVEV (reference sequence). The CDR3 is 17 residues long. V was cut by 5 bases and J by 5 bases, with 22 bases left in between. The CDR3 DNA follows: TGTGCCAGCAGTAGAGGGCTTGGGGTTATAGGGGATCAGCCCCAGCATTTT. It codes for CASSRGLGVIGDQPQHF.

This clonotype turned up a few times. This chain uses TRBV7-8 with TRBJ1-1; D unclear. The germline V gene encodes CDR1 SGHVS and CDR2 FQNEAQ. Between the trimmed V and J ends, which lost 4 bases and 0 bases, there was a span of 9 bases. This CDR3 contains 14 residues. CDR3 sequence (DNA): TGTGCCAGCAGCTCCACCTTTATGAACACTGAAGCTTTCTTT. This encodes CASSSTFMNTEAFF.

This clonotype came up once. This rearrangement joins TRBV5-1 to TRBJ2-1; D may be TRBD2 (6 bases). The CDR3 contains 16 residues. Trimming stripped 4 bases from V and 4 bases from J, with 18 bases between. CDR1 is SGHRS and CDR2 is YFSETQ in the germline V gene. CDR3 protein: CASSPLAAGFYNEQFF. CDR3 DNA: TGCGCCAGCAGCCCTTTAGCGGCAGGGTTTTACAATGAGCAGTTCTTC. Based on the CDR3 plus reference TRBV5-1 and TRBJ2-1, the full variable domain is KAGVTQTPRYLIKTRGQQVTLSCSPISGHRSVSWYQQTPGQGLQFLFEYFSETQRNKGNFPGRFSGRQFSNSRSEMNVSTLELGDSALYLCASSPLAAGFYNEQFFGPGTRLTVL.

This rearrangement joins TRBV6-2 or TRBV6-3 to TRBJ1-3; D is possibly TRBD1 (5 bases). V lost 6 bases to trimming and J lost 0 bases, with 6 bases between them. In germline, CDR1 is MNHEY, CDR2 SVGEGT. This CDR3 contains 13 residues. The CDR3 DNA reads as TGTGCCAGCAGGGGGACCTCTGGAAACACCATATATTTT. This sequence encodes CASRGTSGNTIYF.

This clonotype came up many times. The chain uses TRBV29-1 and TRBJ2-4; TRBD1 or TRBD2 may be the D gene (5 bases each). Trimming cost V 4 bases and J 6 bases, with 13 bases left between them. CDR3 size: 13 residues. CDR1 is SQVTM and CDR2 is ANQGSEA in the germline V gene. CDR3 sequence (DNA): TGCAGCGTTGGCAATGGGGACGGAAACATTCAGTACTTC. Residues: CSVGNGDGNIQYF.

With respect to this clonotype: Since a much larger clone is just one base distant, this may be a read error. The conserved final phenylalanine or tryptophan is absent from the CDR3, which likely points to a read error. This sequence joins TRBV4-3 and TRBJ1-6, with 8 bases aligning to TRBD1. The CDR3 has 15 residues. Trimming took 3 bases from V and 6 from J; bases not matched to a gene: 4. Germline loops: CDR1 LGHNA, CDR2 YSLEER. The CDR3 here is CASSHNDRGNSPLHL. The CDR3 bases are TGCGCCAGCAGCCATAATGACAGGGGTAATTCACCCCTCCACCTT.

In its sample, this clonotype was seen many times. The rearrangement uses TRBV20-1 and TRBJ2-1; 9 bases align to TRBD2. Trimming at V came to 6 bases and at J to 5 bases, leaving 8 bases not matched to a gene. Looked up from germline, CDR1 is DFQATT and CDR2 is SNEGSKA (reference sequence). CDR3 length: 14 amino acids. The CDR3 here is CSAPTSGLHNEQFF. The CDR3 nucleotides read TGCAGTGCGCCGACTAGCGGCCTCCACAATGAGCAGTTCTTC.

This clonotype was counted a few times. The chain links TRBV6-4 to TRBJ1-6; TRBD1 agrees at 7 bases. V gave up 5 bases and J gave up 10 bases; unmatched junction bases: 8. CDR3 length: 14 residues. Germline CDR1 MRHNA, CDR2 SNTAGT. The CDR3 nucleotides read TGTGCCAGCAGTCGGGACAGTTCCGGGTCACCCCTCCACTTT. This gives the protein CASSRDSSGSPLHF.

The chain links TRBV5-8 to TRBJ2-7; D is uncertain. Germline CDR1 and CDR2: SGHTS and YDEGEE. The CDR3 has 15 residues. Trimming shortened V by 0 bases and J by 3 bases, and 13 bases separated the two germline ends. CDR3 amino acids: CASSLGFSGYYEQYF. For the CDR3, the DNA is TGTGCCAGCAGCTTGGGTTTTTCGGGCTACTACGAGCAGTACTTC.

V gene TRBV20-1 combines with J gene TRBJ2-7; perhaps TRBD2 as D (6 bases). Germline CDR1 is DFQATT and CDR2 is SNEGSKA (reference sequence). CDR3 length: 13 residues. Trimming left V 6 bases short and J 1 base short, with 13 bases between. The CDR3 bases are TGCAGTGCCCCCGGGACTTTTTCCTACGAGCAGTACTTC. Protein product: CSAPGTFSYEQYF.

The V gene is TRBV29-1, the J gene TRBJ2-5; D call uncertain. The V gene's germline CDR1 is SQVTM and CDR2 ANQGSEA. V was pared by 3 bases and J by 0 bases, with 8 bases between. This CDR3 region has 13 residues. The CDR3 DNA sequence: TGCAGCGTTGATGGGGTCAACCAAGAGACCCAGTACTTC. Translating gives CSVDGVNQETQYF.

This clonotype showed up many times. The chain couples TRBV20-1 to TRBJ1-5; a weak D match, TRBD1 (5 bases). CDR1 is DFQATT, CDR2 SNEGSKA, per germline (reference sequence). This CDR3 spans 15 amino acids. Trimming took off 3 bases at V and 7 bases at J, with 19 bases between the two ends. The DNA for the CDR3 is TGCAGTGCTAGTCTCCACGGCAGGGTGGAACAGCCCCAGCATTTT. Translating gives CSASLHGRVEQPQHF.

The chain is built from TRBV27 and TRBJ1-1, with TRBD1 matching 11 bases. Per the germline V gene, CDR1 is MNHEY and CDR2 is SMNVEV (reference sequence). The CDR3 totals 15 residues. J gave up 5 bases and V 4 bases, and 6 bases lay outside the gene matches. The CDR3 sequence is CASSSQGQGATEAFF. The CDR3 coding sequence is TGTGCCAGCAGTTCACAAGGACAGGGGGCAACTGAAGCTTTCTTT.

The CDR3, as DNA: TGTGCCAGCAGCCTACTCCCCGGGACTAGCGGTCGACTTACCGGGGAGCTGTTTTTT. Its translation: CASSLLPGTSGRLTGELFF. The chain uses TRBV4-2 and TRBJ2-2; 11 nucleotides agree with TRBD2. The V segment lost 4 bases and the J segment 5 bases; nucleotides outside the gene matches: 15. CDR1 is LGHNA, CDR2 YNFKEQ, per germline. The CDR3 consists of 19 residues.

The chain uses TRBV30 and TRBJ2-2; D gene unclear. Germline V gene sequence: CDR1 GTSNPN, CDR2 SVGIG (reference sequence). Trimming shortened V by 2 bases and J by 4 bases, and 8 bases separated the two germline ends. The CDR3 runs 13 residues. CDR3 protein: CAWSHTVTGELFF. The CDR3 nucleotides read TGTGCCTGGAGTCATACAGTCACCGGGGAGCTGTTTTTT. Full variable domain (missing parts from reference TRBV30 and TRBJ2-2): SQTIHQWPATLVQPVGSPLSLECTVEGTSNPNLYWYRQAAGRGLQLLFYSVGIGQISSEVPQNLSASRPQDRQFILSSKKLLLSDSGFYLCAWSHTVTGELFFGEGSRLTVL.

J is TRBJ2-5 and V is TRBV20-1; perhaps TRBD1 as D (5 bases). The CDR3 is made up of 14 amino acids. With 0 bases removed from V and 3 bases from J, the gap between germline ends came to 11 bases. The V gene's germline CDR1 is DFQATT and CDR2 SNEGSKA (reference sequence). The CDR3 loop reads CSARDGRGKETQYF. CDR3 bases: TGCAGTGCTAGAGATGGAAGGGGAAAAGAGACCCAGTACTTC.

This clonotype showed up just a few times. This chain uses TRBV5-1 with TRBJ2-3; D unresolved. Trimming took off 0 bases at V and 2 bases at J, with 4 bases between the two ends. Per germline, CDR1 SGHRS and CDR2 YFSETQ. This CDR3 has 13 amino acids. CDR3 coding DNA: TGCGCCAGCAGCTTGGAACCCACAGATACGCAGTATTTT. Its translation is CASSLEPTDTQYF.

The CDR3 DNA is TGCAGCGTGATGGAACTCCTAGGGACAGATACGCAGTATTTT. Its translation is CSVMELLGTDTQYF. The chain uses TRBV29-1 and TRBJ2-3; unclear D gene. Germline V gene sequence: CDR1 SQVTM, CDR2 ANQGSEA. Trimming took 6 bases from V and 3 from J, leaving 16 bases between them. CDR3 length: 14 residues.

This clonotype was seen a handful of times. This chain joins TRBV12-3 or TRBV12-4 and TRBJ2-7; TRBD2 aligns across 8 bases. The CDR3 length is 14 residues. Trimming removed 5 bases from V and 3 bases from J; junction bases left unmatched: 6. The CDR3 loop reads CASSLRGGYYEQYF. The CDR3 bases are TGTGCCAGCAGTCTCCGGGGGGGGTACTACGAGCAGTACTTC.

The chain recombines TRBV7-2 with TRBJ2-2; weak D call: TRBD1 (6 bases). Germline CDR1 is SGHTA and CDR2 is FQGNSA. Trimming took off 2 bases at V and 0 bases at J, with 13 bases between the two ends. The CDR3 is made up of 17 amino acids. CDR3 coding DNA: TGTGCCAGCAGCTTACGGTTGACAGGCGCGAACACCGGGGAGCTGTTTTTT. The encoded protein is CASSLRLTGANTGELFF.

This clonotype has at least ten counts. This CDR3 reads CASSQGDYTQYF. The CDR3 DNA is TGTGCCAGCAGCCAAGGTGATTATACGCAGTATTTT. The rearrangement uses TRBV14 and TRBJ2-3; D not certain. The germline V gene has CDR1 SGHDN and CDR2 FVKESK. The CDR3 extends over 12 amino acids. Trimming took 1 base from V and 7 from J, leaving 6 bases between them. Drawing the rest from reference TRBV14 and TRBJ2-3, the complete variable domain is EAGVTQFPSHSVIEKGQTVTLRCDPISGHDNLYWYRRVMGKEIKFLLHFVKESKQDESGMPNNRFLAERTGGTYSTLKVQPAELEDSGVYFCASSQGDYTQYFGPGTRLTVL.

This clonotype was observed a handful of times. The rearrangement uses TRBV7-2 and TRBJ2-3; 10 nucleotides agree with TRBD1. There are 15 residues in the CDR3. The V segment lost 3 bases and the J segment 5 bases; nucleotides outside the gene matches: 5. Per the germline V gene, CDR1 is SGHTA and CDR2 is FQGNSA. The DNA of the CDR3 is TGTGCCAGCAGCTTGACAGGGGGCGTTGGAGATACGCAGTATTTT. Translating gives CASSLTGGVGDTQYF.

The chain uses TRBV4-1 and TRBJ2-5; D is possibly TRBD1 (5 bases). This CDR3 comprises 15 residues. The V end was cut by 5 bases, the J end by 7 bases, with 20 bases between. Germline V gives CDR1 MGHRA, CDR2 YSYEKL. The CDR3 nucleotides read TGCGCCAGCAGCGCCCAGGGTAGCCCTAGGGGGACCCAGTACTTC. As protein: CASSAQGSPRGTQYF.

The chain employs TRBV6-1 and TRBJ2-1; 11 bases line up with TRBD2. The V gene's germline CDR1 is MNHNS and CDR2 SASEGT. The CDR3 extends over 14 amino acids. V gave up 6 bases and J gave up 5 bases; unmatched junction bases: 3. This CDR3 is CASRLAGDHNEQFF. The DNA of the CDR3 is TGTGCCAGCAGACTAGCGGGGGACCACAATGAGCAGTTCTTC.

The V gene is TRBV7-9, the J gene TRBJ2-7; D unresolved. Deletions cut 1 base from V and 6 bases from J, with 13 bases between. The CDR3 spans 14 residues. Germline V gene data show CDR1 as SEHNR and CDR2 as FQNEAQ (reference sequence). CDR3 in amino acids: CASSLGLPRTEQYF. The CDR3 bases are TGTGCCAGCAGCTTAGGACTCCCGAGGACCGAGCAGTACTTC. Full variable domain (remainder filled in from reference TRBV7-9 and TRBJ2-7): DTGVSQNPRHKITKRGQNVTFRCDPISEHNRLYWYRQTLGQGPEFLTYFQNEAQLEKSRLLSDRFSAERPKGSFSTLEIQRTEQGDSAMYLCASSLGLPRTEQYFGPGTRLTVT.

V is TRBV5-1 and J is TRBJ2-2; D could derive from TRBD1 or TRBD2 (5 bases each). The CDR3 is made up of 15 amino acids. Germline-derived CDR1 and CDR2 are SGHRS and YFSETQ. The ends were cut back, 4 bases at V and 7 bases at J, with 17 bases in the middle. In DNA, the CDR3 is TGCGCCAGCAGCCGTTTGGGGCGTCGGGACGGGGAGCTGTTTTTT. This codes for CASSRLGRRDGELFF. The variable domain in full, completed from reference TRBV5-1 and TRBJ2-2, reads KAGVTQTPRYLIKTRGQQVTLSCSPISGHRSVSWYQQTPGQGLQFLFEYFSETQRNKGNFPGRFSGRQFSNSRSEMNVSTLELGDSALYLCASSRLGRRDGELFFGEGSRLTVL.